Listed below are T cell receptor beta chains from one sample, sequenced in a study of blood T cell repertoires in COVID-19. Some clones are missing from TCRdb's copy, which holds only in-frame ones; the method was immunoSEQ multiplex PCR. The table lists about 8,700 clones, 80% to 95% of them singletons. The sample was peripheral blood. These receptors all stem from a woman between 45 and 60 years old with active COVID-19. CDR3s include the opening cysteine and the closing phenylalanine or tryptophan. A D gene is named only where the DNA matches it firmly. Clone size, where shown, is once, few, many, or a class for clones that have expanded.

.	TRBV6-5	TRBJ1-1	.	CASSDRGGGTEAFF	TGTGCCAGCAGCGACCGCGGGGGCGGAACTGAAGCTTTCTTT
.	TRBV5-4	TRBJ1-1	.	CASSLETVRAEAFF	TGTGCCAGCAGCCTGGAGACTGTGCGGGCTGAAGCTTTCTTT
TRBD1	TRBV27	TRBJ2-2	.	CASSLLPGQTTGELFF	TGTGCCAGCAGTTTATTACCGGGACAGACCACCGGGGAGCTGTTTTTT
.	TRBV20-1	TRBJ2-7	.	CSASLGLTNSWNEQYF	TGCAGTGCTAGTCTGGGACTTACAAATTCTTGGAACGAGCAGTACTTC
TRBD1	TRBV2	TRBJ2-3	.	CASRVDRGRTDTQYF	TGTGCCAGCAGGGTAGACAGGGGGCGGACAGATACGCAGTATTTT
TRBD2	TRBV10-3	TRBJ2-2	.	CATTGLAGLNTGELFF	TGTGCCACGACGGGACTAGCGGGGCTGAACACCGGGGAGCTGTTTTTT
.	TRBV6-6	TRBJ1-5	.	CASSHPSGEGYNQPQHF	TGTGCCAGCAGTCATCCTTCTGGGGAGGGCTACAATCAGCCCCAGCATTTT
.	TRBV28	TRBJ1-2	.	CASSFPQTENYGYTF	TGTGCCAGCAGTTTCCCTCAGACAGAAAACTATGGCTACACCTTC
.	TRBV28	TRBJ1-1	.	CASSLWESEAFF	TGTGCCAGCAGTTTATGGGAGTCTGAAGCTTTCTTT
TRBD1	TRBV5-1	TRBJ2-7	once	CASSRQGSEQYF	TGCGCCAGCAGCAGACAGGGGAGCGAGCAGTACTTC
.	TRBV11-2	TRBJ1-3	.	CASSSRGGSGNTIYF	TGTGCCAGCAGCTCCAGAGGGGGTTCTGGAAACACCATATATTTT
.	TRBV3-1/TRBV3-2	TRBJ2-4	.	CASSATWHRRNIQYF	TGTGCCAGCAGCGCGACGTGGCACAGACGGAACATTCAGTACTTC
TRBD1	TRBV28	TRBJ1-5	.	CASSFPGTGSGQPQHF	TGTGCCAGCAGTTTCCCCGGGACAGGGAGTGGTCAGCCCCAGCATTTT
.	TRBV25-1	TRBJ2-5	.	CASSELNRARETQYF	TGTGCCAGCAGTGAATTAAACAGGGCCCGAGAGACCCAGTACTTC
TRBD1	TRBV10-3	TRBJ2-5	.	CAISDDRGRTETQYF	TGTGCCATCAGTGATGACAGGGGGCGCACGGAGACCCAGTACTTC
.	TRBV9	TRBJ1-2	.	CASSVVSGDYGYTF	TGTGCCAGCAGCGTAGTGTCGGGAGACTATGGCTACACCTTC
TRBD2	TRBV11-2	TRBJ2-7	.	CASSLDAGGGDEQYF	TGTGCCAGCAGCTTAGATGCGGGCGGGGGAGACGAGCAGTACTTC
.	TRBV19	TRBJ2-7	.	CASRGPPSYEQYF	TGTGCCAGTAGGGGGCCCCCTTCCTACGAGCAGTACTTC
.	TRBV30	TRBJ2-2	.	CAWSVPGVDTGELFF	TGTGCCTGGAGTGTTCCAGGGGTTGACACCGGGGAGCTGTTTTTT
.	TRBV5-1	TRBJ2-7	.	CASSLAPGYYEQYF	TGCGCCAGCAGCTTGGCCCCAGGGTACTACGAGCAGTACTTC
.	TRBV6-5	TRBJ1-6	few	CASTAGESSSPLHF	TGTGCCAGCACGGCGGGGGAGTCATCCTCACCCCTCCACTTT
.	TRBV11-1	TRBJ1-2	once	CASSSTGSNYGYTF	TGTGCCAGCAGCTCGACAGGCTCAAACTATGGCTACACCTTC
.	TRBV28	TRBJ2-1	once	CASTQRGGGARNEQFF	TGTGCCAGCACCCAAAGGGGGGGCGGTGCCCGCAATGAGCAGTTCTTC